Below, 6 T cell receptor beta chains from the same sample are listed, as sequenced in a study of blood T cell repertoires in COVID-19. Profiling relied on immunoSEQ multiplex PCR, and the TCRdb table lists in-frame clones only, not all of them. Here the sample spans under 250,000 clones, about four fifths being singletons. Sequencing used PBMCs or T cells enriched from blood (not recorded which). The receptors were sampled from a woman aged 45-65 years with acute COVID-19.

There are a few counts of this clone. The V call is TRBV15, the J call TRBJ1-4, with a weak D call TRBD1 (5 bases). The CDR3 is 16 amino acids. The V end was cut by 0 bases, the J end by 7 bases, with 15 bases between. Looked up from germline, CDR1 is LNHNV and CDR2 is YYDKDF (reference sequence). This CDR3 is CATSREAGTVGEKLFF. In nucleotides, the CDR3 is TGTGCCACCAGCAGAGAGGCGGGGACTGTAGGTGAAAAACTGTTTTTT.

The genes are TRBV6-5 and TRBJ1-2; 8 bases fit TRBD1. This CDR3 has 15 amino acids. The junction had 13 bases not matched to a gene; V was cut back by 6 bases and J by 7 bases. CDR1 is MNHEY and CDR2 is SVGAGI in the germline V gene. The CDR3 sequence is CASRPGQGNAGGYTF. CDR3 nucleotide sequence: TGTGCCAGCAGGCCCGGACAGGGCAACGCGGGTGGCTACACCTTC.

V usage is TRBV15 and J usage is TRBJ1-4; a possible D gene is TRBD1 (5 bases). Trimming shortened V by 6 bases and J by 8 bases, and 19 bases separated the two germline ends. The CDR3 totals 15 residues. The germline V gene has CDR1 LNHNV and CDR2 YYDKDF (reference sequence). The CDR3 spells CATRTDSSGREKLFF. The CDR3 bases are TGTGCCACCAGGACCGACAGTTCTGGAAGAGAAAAACTGTTTTTT.

The V call is TRBV6-4, the J call TRBJ2-5, with D uncertain. CDR3 size: 13 residues. Trimming cost V 8 bases and J 0 bases, with 10 bases left between them. The germline gives CDR1 MRHNA, CDR2 SNTAGT. The CDR3 protein is CASPCGYQETQYF. The CDR3 coding sequence is TGTGCCAGCCCGTGCGGCTACCAAGAGACCCAGTACTTC.

The CDR3 here is CASTGVGDTQYF. For the CDR3, the DNA is TGTGCCAGCACGGGGGTTGGAGATACGCAGTATTTT. The chain combines TRBV11-2 with TRBJ2-3, with D maybe TRBD2 (6 bases). V was clipped by 7 bases and J by 5 bases, with 10 bases between them. Germline V gene data show CDR1 as SGHAT and CDR2 as FQNNGV. This CDR3 spans 12 amino acids.

The chain is built from TRBV3-1 (or the pseudogene TRBV3-2) and TRBJ2-1; D remains ambiguous. The CDR3 runs 14 residues. Trimming took off 0 bases at V and 2 bases at J, with 5 bases between the two ends. From germline, CDR1 is LGHDT and CDR2 YNNKEL (reference sequence). The CDR3 bases are TGTGCCAGCAGCCAAGATGTCGCCTACAATGAGCAGTTCTTC. Its protein is CASSQDVAYNEQFF.